A single sample gave rise to the 11 T cell receptor beta chains below, sequenced in a study of blood T cell repertoires in COVID-19. Generated by immunoSEQ multiplex PCR, the TCRdb table keeps only in-frame clones and is missing some. The sample lists under 150,000 clones, approximately 80% occurring once. The sequencing sample was made of peripheral blood. These receptors originate from a human donor in a cohort sampled during active COVID-19.

The rearrangement uses TRBV27 and TRBJ2-3; 7 bases fit TRBD1. Germline V gene sequence: CDR1 MNHEY, CDR2 SMNVEV (reference sequence). This CDR3 is built from 13 residues. CDR3 coding DNA: TGTGTAGCCGGGACAGTCGGCACAGATACGCAGTATTTT. Its protein product is CVAGTVGTDTQYF.

This clone has only one observation. The same CDR3 is also encoded by other DNA sequences in this sample. J is TRBJ1-5 and V is TRBV9, with a tentative D call TRBD1 (5 bases). The germline V gene encodes CDR1 SGDLS and CDR2 YYNGEE. Trimming removed 0 bases from V and 7 bases from J, with 14 bases in between. The CDR3 contains 15 residues. The CDR3 sequence is CASSVGGGGEQPQHF. The DNA of the CDR3 is TGTGCCAGCAGCGTAGGTGGCGGGGGGGAACAGCCCCAGCATTTT.

This chain uses TRBV10-3 with TRBJ2-3; 8 bases map to TRBD2. The CDR3 covers 15 residues. V lost 2 bases, J lost 1 base, and 2 bases stayed unmatched. Germline CDR1 reads ENHRY; CDR2 reads SYGVKD. This CDR3 is CAISEREGRTDTQYF. CDR3 DNA: TGTGCCATCAGTGAGCGGGAGGGCCGCACAGATACGCAGTATTTT.

The rearrangement links TRBV5-1 to TRBJ2-1; 13 nucleotides agree with TRBD2. V was clipped by 0 bases and J by 7 bases; unmatched bases: 4. The CDR3 loop spans 16 amino acids. Germline CDR1 SGHRS, CDR2 YFSETQ. The CDR3 bases are TGCGCCAGCAGCTTGGGGACTAGCGGGAGTCTTAATGAGCAGTTCTTC. Amino acids: CASSLGTSGSLNEQFF.

The rearrangement joins TRBV18 to TRBJ1-2, with 8 bases identical to TRBD1. The CDR3 totals 15 residues. Trimming removed 4 bases from V and 0 bases from J; junction bases left unmatched: 4. Germline lookup yields CDR1 KGHSH and CDR2 LQKENI. The CDR3: CASSLTGGPNYGYTF. Written as DNA, the CDR3 is TGTGCCAGCTCACTTACAGGGGGACCTAACTATGGCTACACCTTC. Using reference TRBV18 and TRBJ1-2 for the parts outside the CDR3, the full variable domain is NAGVMQNPRHLVRRRGQEARLRCSPMKGHSHVYWYRQLPEEGLKFMVYLQKENIIDESGMPKERFSAEFPKEGPSILRIQQVVRGDSAAYFCASSLTGGPNYGYTFGSGTRLTVV.

This clone was observed a single time. The rearrangement uses TRBV29-1 and TRBJ2-7, with TRBD1 identical over 9 bases. The trim removed 4 bases at V and 1 base at J, leaving 2 bases unmatched. CDR3 size: 13 residues. The germline CDR1 and CDR2 sequences are SQVTM and ANQGSEA. CDR3 protein: CSVGGQGSYEQYF. In DNA form, the CDR3 reads TGCAGCGTTGGGGGACAGGGATCCTACGAGCAGTACTTC.

This chain uses TRBV29-1 with TRBJ2-4; 8 bases fit TRBD2. The trim removed 1 base at V and 9 bases at J, leaving 5 bases unmatched. The CDR3 has 13 amino acids. CDR1 and CDR2 (germline): SQVTM, ANQGSEA. This CDR3 reads CSVEGAGGGIQYF. The CDR3 DNA is TGCAGCGTTGAAGGCGCGGGGGGCGGCATTCAGTACTTC.

This chain connects TRBV19 to TRBJ2-5; TRBD1 is a possible D gene (5 bases). The CDR3 runs 13 residues. Germline loops: CDR1 LNHDA, CDR2 SQIVND (reference sequence). V was cut by 6 bases and J by 3 bases, with 11 bases left in between. The CDR3 nucleotides read TGTGCCAGTAGGGGCACAGGTGAAGAGACCCAGTACTTC. Its translation is CASRGTGEETQYF.

Turning to this clone: Other DNA variants within this sample encode the same CDR3. The chain has TRBV20-1 and TRBJ1-2; possibly TRBD1 for D (6 bases). Germline values: CDR1 DFQATT, CDR2 SNEGSKA (reference sequence). This CDR3 region has 11 residues. The V gene lost 5 bases and the J gene lost 5 bases, with 9 bases spanning the gap. The CDR3 region has the DNA TGCAGTGCTCGGACAGATTATGGCTACACCTTC. Its protein is CSARTDYGYTF.

A few counts support this clone. The rearrangement uses TRBV7-2 and TRBJ1-5; D is undetermined. The germline V and J ends were trimmed by 2 bases and 0 bases, with 8 bases remaining between them. There are 15 residues in the CDR3. Looked up from germline, CDR1 is SGHTA and CDR2 is FQGNSA. CDR3 in amino acids: CASSLYQDSNQPQHF. In DNA form, the CDR3 reads TGTGCCAGCAGCTTATACCAGGATAGCAATCAGCCCCAGCATTTT.

The chain couples TRBV7-8 to TRBJ1-1; D is perhaps TRBD1 (6 bases). CDR1 SGHVS and CDR2 FQNEAQ come from the germline V gene. This CDR3 spans 16 amino acids. Trimming shortened V by 8 bases and J by 1 base, and 20 bases separated the two germline ends. The CDR3 loop reads CASSSGTTRRNTEAFF. The DNA of the CDR3 is TGTGCCAGCTCCTCCGGGACAACAAGACGGAACACTGAAGCTTTCTTT.